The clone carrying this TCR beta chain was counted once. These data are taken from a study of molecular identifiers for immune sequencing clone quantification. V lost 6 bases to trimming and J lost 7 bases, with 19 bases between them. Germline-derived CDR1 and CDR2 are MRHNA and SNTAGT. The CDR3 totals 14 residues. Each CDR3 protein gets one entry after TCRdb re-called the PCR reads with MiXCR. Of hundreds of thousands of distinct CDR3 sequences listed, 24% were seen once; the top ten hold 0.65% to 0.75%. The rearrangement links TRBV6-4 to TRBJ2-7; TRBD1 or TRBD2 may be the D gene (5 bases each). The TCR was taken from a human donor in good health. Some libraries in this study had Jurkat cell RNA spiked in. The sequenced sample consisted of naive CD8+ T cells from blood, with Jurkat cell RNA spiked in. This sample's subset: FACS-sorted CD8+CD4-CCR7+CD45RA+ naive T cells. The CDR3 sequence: CASSATGPLQEQYF. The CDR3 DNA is TGTGCCAGCAGCGCAACGGGACCACTCCAAGAGCAGTACTTC.